The 7 T cell receptor beta chains reported below all come from one sample, sequenced in a study of cytomegalovirus exposure and HLA in healthy donors. It was with 60 Vbeta and 13 Jbeta primers that the PCR ran. Here immunoSEQ multiplex PCR was the method, and the copy in TCRdb shows in-frame clones only, minus some. In all, the sample yields around 200,000 clones. Sequenced material: PBMCs. The receptors here all came from a woman aged 18 to 35 in good health and CMV-seropositive.

The rearrangement joins TRBV29-1 to TRBJ2-3; D may be TRBD1 (5 bases). Per the germline V gene, CDR1 is SQVTM and CDR2 is ANQGSEA. The V end lost 0 bases, the J end lost 1 base, and 8 bases lay between the germline ends. This CDR3 is built from 14 residues. The CDR3: CSVEDLTGTDTQYF. CDR3 in DNA: TGCAGCGTTGAAGATCTGACAGGCACAGATACGCAGTATTTT.

The CDR3 nucleotides are TGTGCCAGCAGCTTGTGGACAGGGATAAACACAGATACGCAGTATTTT. Translating it yields CASSLWTGINTDTQYF. This chain joins TRBV7-9 and TRBJ2-3; 8 bases are shared with TRBD1. The V gene's germline CDR1 is SEHNR and CDR2 FQNEAQ (reference sequence). CDR3 length equals 16 residues. V was clipped by 3 bases and J by 2 bases; unmatched bases: 7.

This chain joins TRBV5-1 and TRBJ1-4; D remains ambiguous. This CDR3 has 16 amino acids. Germline V lookup: CDR1 SGHRS, CDR2 YFSETQ. Trimming removed 0 bases at V and 0 bases at J, with 9 bases between. The CDR3 sequence is CASSLGARATNEKLFF. The CDR3 DNA sequence: TGCGCCAGCAGCTTGGGGGCCAGAGCAACTAATGAAAAACTGTTTTTT. Combining the CDR3 with reference TRBV5-1 and TRBJ1-4 gives the whole variable domain KAGVTQTPRYLIKTRGQQVTLSCSPISGHRSVSWYQQTPGQGLQFLFEYFSETQRNKGNFPGRFSGRQFSNSRSEMNVSTLELGDSALYLCASSLGARATNEKLFFGSGTQLSVL.

The J gene is TRBJ2-3, the V gene TRBV30; TRBD1 might be the D (6 bases). Trimming took off 0 bases at V and 4 bases at J, with 11 bases between the two ends. The CDR3 consists of 14 residues. Germline CDR1 GTSNPN, CDR2 SVGIG (reference sequence). The CDR3 loop reads CAWSVWGLADTQYF. CDR3 in DNA: TGTGCCTGGAGTGTATGGGGGCTAGCAGATACGCAGTATTTT.

The chain employs TRBV7-8 and TRBJ1-4; D unclear. The V end was cut by 5 bases, the J end by 11 bases, with 9 bases between. The CDR3 sequence is 11 residues long. The germline V gene encodes CDR1 SGHVS and CDR2 FQNEAQ. The CDR3 DNA reads as TGTGCCAGCAGCCTCAAAGAGAAACTGTTTTTT. This sequence encodes CASSLKEKLFF.

The chain uses TRBV18 and TRBJ1-6, with 7 bases identical to TRBD1. Unmatched junction bases numbered 5, after V lost 3 bases and J lost 9 bases. This CDR3 has 14 amino acids. The germline CDR1 and CDR2 sequences are KGHSH and LQKENI. CDR3 loop: CASSPDRVGSPLHF. CDR3 nucleotide sequence: TGTGCCAGCTCACCCGACAGGGTTGGTTCACCCCTCCACTTT.

The chain uses TRBV19 and TRBJ2-1; 8 bases are a match to TRBD2. CDR1 and CDR2 (germline): LNHDA, SQIVND (reference sequence). The ends lost 8 bases at V and 9 bases at J; junction bases unmatched: 6. CDR3 size: 12 residues. CDR3 region: CASGLAGGEQFF. The CDR3 DNA follows: TGTGCCAGTGGCCTTGCGGGGGGTGAGCAGTTCTTC.